The rows below give T cell receptor beta chains drawn from one sample of a study of blood T cell repertoires in COVID-19. The assay was immunoSEQ multiplex PCR, and TCRdb's table has in-frame clones only and misses some. The sample yields about 400,000 clones, just under 90% seen once. Sequenced: PBMCs or T cells enriched from blood (not recorded which). The receptors derive from a woman aged 50 to 60 who had recovered from COVID-19. The CDR3 runs from the conserved cysteine through the conserved F or W. The D gene is left open where the match is weak. Size values are once, few and many counts, or a class for expanded clones, and some rows have none.

clone_size,v_call,j_call,d_call,cdr3_aa,cdr3_nt
-,TRBV4-3,TRBJ2-5,-,CASSRLRGEQQETQYF,TGCGCCAGCAGCCGGTTACGCGGGGAACAACAAGAGACCCAGTACTTC
-,TRBV5-1,TRBJ1-1,TRBD1,CASSSGTGNTEAFF,TGCGCCAGCAGCTCCGGGACAGGCAACACTGAAGCTTTCTTT
few,TRBV20-1,TRBJ1-1,-,CSASRFDRWNTEAFF,TGCAGTGCTAGTCGATTCGACAGGTGGAACACTGAAGCTTTCTTT
-,TRBV2,TRBJ1-6,TRBD1,CASSDVTGDVSPLHF,TGTGCCAGCAGTGATGTTACAGGGGACGTCTCACCCCTCCACTTT
-,TRBV27,TRBJ2-4,-,CASSFGGGNIQYF,TGTGCCAGCAGTTTTGGGGGCGGGAACATTCAGTACTTC
once,TRBV19,TRBJ2-5,-,CASRLTQAGETQYF,TGTGCCAGTAGGCTCACTCAGGCGGGGGAGACCCAGTACTTC
few,TRBV5-1,TRBJ1-2,TRBD1,CASSSRQGLGYGYTF,TGCGCCAGCAGCTCCCGACAGGGGTTAGGGTATGGCTACACCTTC
-,TRBV5-4,TRBJ2-5,TRBD2,CASSIDSGGFKTQYF,TGTGCCAGCAGCATCGATAGCGGGGGGTTTAAGACCCAGTACTTC
-,TRBV5-1,TRBJ2-1,-,CASSLDVFGGDNEQFF,TGCGCCAGCAGCTTGGATGTCTTTGGCGGAGACAATGAGCAGTTCTTC
few,TRBV7-9,TRBJ2-7,TRBD2,CASSPPRWTSDEQYF,TGTGCCAGCAGCCCACCACGATGGACTAGTGACGAGCAGTACTTC
-,TRBV7-2,TRBJ2-7,TRBD1,CASSYETGQASYEQYF,TGTGCCAGCAGCTATGAAACGGGACAGGCCTCCTACGAGCAGTACTTC
-,TRBV5-1,TRBJ1-4,-,CASSPSTGRGEKLFF,TGCGCCAGCAGCCCCTCGACCGGGAGGGGGGAAAAACTGTTTTTT
-,TRBV2,TRBJ2-7,TRBD1,CASSHGLGDRRYEQYF,TGTGCCAGCAGTCACGGGCTGGGGGACAGGCGGTACGAGCAGTACTTC
-,TRBV10-3,TRBJ1-1,TRBD1,CANRQGFGTEAFF,TGTGCCAACCGACAGGGATTTGGCACTGAAGCTTTCTTT
-,TRBV4-2,TRBJ1-4,-,CASSPVNEKLFF,TGTGCCAGCAGCCCCGTCAATGAAAAACTGTTTTTT
few,TRBV5-1,TRBJ1-1,-,CASSLVQAGRNTEAFF,TGCGCCAGCAGCTTGGTCCAGGCGGGGAGAAACACTGAAGCTTTCTTT
-,TRBV24-1,TRBJ2-3,-,CATEARSTDTQYF,TGTGCCACCGAAGCGAGGAGCACAGATACGCAGTATTTT
-,TRBV28,TRBJ1-2,TRBD1,CASSFQGGYGYTF,TGTGCCAGCAGTTTTCAGGGGGGCTATGGCTACACCTTC
-,TRBV9,TRBJ1-2,-,CASSSPGREDGYTF,TGTGCCAGCAGCTCCCCAGGACGGGAAGATGGCTACACCTTC
-,TRBV5-1,TRBJ1-2,TRBD1,CASSTRTGAEANYGYTF,TGCGCCAGCAGCACCCGCACAGGGGCAGAAGCTAACTATGGCTACACCTTC
-,TRBV18,TRBJ1-3,-,CASSPPVRVLENTIYF,TGTGCCAGCTCACCACCTGTCAGGGTACTCGAAAACACCATATATTTT
-,TRBV5-1,TRBJ1-2,-,CASSTYTEYGYTF,TGCGCCAGCAGCACGTACACAGAGTATGGCTACACCTTC